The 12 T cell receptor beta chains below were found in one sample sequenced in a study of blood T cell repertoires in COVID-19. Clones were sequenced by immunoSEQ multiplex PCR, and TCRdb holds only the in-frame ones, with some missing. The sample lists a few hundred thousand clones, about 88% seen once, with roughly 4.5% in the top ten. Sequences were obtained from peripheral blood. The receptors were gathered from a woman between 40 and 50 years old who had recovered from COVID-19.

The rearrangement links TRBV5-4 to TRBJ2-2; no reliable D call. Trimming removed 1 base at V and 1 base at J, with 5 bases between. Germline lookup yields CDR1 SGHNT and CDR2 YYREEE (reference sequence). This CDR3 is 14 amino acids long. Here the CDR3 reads CASSLPGNTGELFF. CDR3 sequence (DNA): TGTGCCAGCAGCTTGCCGGGGAACACCGGGGAGCTGTTTTTT.

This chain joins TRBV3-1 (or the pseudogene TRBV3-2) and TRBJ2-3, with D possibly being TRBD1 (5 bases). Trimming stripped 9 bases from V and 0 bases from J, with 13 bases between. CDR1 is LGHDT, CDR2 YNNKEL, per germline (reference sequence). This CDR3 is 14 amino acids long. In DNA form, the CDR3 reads TGTGCCAGTCGACAGTACTCTAGCACAGATACGCAGTATTTT. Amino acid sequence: CASRQYSSTDTQYF.

CDR3 DNA sequence: TGTGCCAGCAGTTTGGAGGTTACTGAAGCTTTCTTT. Protein: CASSLEVTEAFF. This sequence joins TRBV12-3 or TRBV12-4 and TRBJ1-1; D gene unclear. Trimming took off 3 bases at V and 5 bases at J, with 7 bases between the two ends. This CDR3 spans 12 amino acids.

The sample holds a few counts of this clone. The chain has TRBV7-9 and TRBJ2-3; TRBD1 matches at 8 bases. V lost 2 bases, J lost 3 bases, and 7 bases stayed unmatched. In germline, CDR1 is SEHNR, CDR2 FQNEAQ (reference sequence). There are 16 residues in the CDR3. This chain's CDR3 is CASSLSAGGGTDTQYF. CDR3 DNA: TGTGCCAGCAGCTTATCCGCAGGGGGCGGAACAGATACGCAGTATTTT.

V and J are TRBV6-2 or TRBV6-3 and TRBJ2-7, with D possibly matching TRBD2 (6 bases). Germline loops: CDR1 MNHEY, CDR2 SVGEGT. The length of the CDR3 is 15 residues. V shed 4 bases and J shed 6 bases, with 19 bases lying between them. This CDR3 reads CASSSEGLRWGEQYV. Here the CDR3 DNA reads TGTGCCAGCAGTTCCGAGGGACTCCGGTGGGGCGAGCAGTACGTC.

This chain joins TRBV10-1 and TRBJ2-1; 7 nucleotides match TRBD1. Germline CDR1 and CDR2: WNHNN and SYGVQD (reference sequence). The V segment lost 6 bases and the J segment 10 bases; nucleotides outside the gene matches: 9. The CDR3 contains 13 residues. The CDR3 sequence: CASRQDRVGEQFF. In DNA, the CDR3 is TGCGCCAGCAGACAAGACAGGGTTGGCGAGCAGTTCTTC.

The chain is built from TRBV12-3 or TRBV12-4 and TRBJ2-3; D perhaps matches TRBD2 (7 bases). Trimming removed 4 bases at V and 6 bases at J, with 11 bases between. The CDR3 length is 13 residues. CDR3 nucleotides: TGTGCCAGCAGTTCGGCGGGGGCCGATACGCAGTATTTT. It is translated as CASSSAGADTQYF.

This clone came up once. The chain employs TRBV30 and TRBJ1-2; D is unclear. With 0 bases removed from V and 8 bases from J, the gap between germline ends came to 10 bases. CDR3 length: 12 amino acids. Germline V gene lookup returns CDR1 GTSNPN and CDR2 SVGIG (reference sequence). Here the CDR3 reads CAWSVRGHGYTF. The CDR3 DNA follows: TGTGCCTGGAGTGTACGGGGTCACGGCTACACCTTC.

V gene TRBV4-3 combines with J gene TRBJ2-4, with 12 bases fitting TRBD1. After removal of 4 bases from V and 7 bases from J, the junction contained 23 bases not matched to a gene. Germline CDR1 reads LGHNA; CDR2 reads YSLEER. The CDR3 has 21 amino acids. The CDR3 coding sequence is TGCGCCAGCAGCCCGAGATCACCGGGACAGGGGGCCGAGGGTAGAGCGAACATTCAGTACTTC. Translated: CASSPRSPGQGAEGRANIQYF.

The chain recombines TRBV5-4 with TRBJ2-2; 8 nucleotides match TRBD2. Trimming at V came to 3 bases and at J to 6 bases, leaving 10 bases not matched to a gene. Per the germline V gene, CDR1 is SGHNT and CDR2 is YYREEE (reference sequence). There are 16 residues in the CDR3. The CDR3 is CASSSTGGRVAGELFF. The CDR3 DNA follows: TGTGCCAGCAGCTCAACGGGGGGGCGGGTAGCCGGGGAGCTGTTTTTT.

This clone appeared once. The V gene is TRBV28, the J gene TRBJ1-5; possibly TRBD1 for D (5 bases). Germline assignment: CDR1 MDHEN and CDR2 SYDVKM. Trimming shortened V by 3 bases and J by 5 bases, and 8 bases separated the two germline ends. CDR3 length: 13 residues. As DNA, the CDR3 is TGTGCCAGCAGTTTGGTAGGGGATCAGCCCCAGCATTTT. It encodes CASSLVGDQPQHF.

This CDR3 is CASSLASSGGAEQYF. CDR3 in DNA: TGTGCCAGCAGTTTAGCTTCTAGCGGGGGGGCCGAGCAGTACTTC. The chain uses TRBV28 and TRBJ2-7, with TRBD2 matching 12 bases. The CDR3 consists of 15 residues. CDR1 MDHEN and CDR2 SYDVKM come from the germline V gene. Trimming took 2 bases from V and 6 from J; bases not matched to a gene: 5.